The 17 T cell receptor beta chains below were found in one sample sequenced in a study of T cells after yellow fever vaccination. TCRdb analysed the 5' RACE reads with MiXCR anew, one entry per CDR3 protein. The sample holds 80,000 to 100,000 distinct CDR3 sequences, about 5.8% seen once. The sequences come from CD8+ T cells sorted from PBMCs, collected 10 days after the yellow fever booster vaccination. Receptors were obtained from a man aged 18 to 29 who received the YFV17D yellow fever vaccine.

This clonotype appeared a few times. V is TRBV7-2 and J is TRBJ2-3; 11 bases match TRBD2. The CDR3 is 16 residues long. J gave up 4 bases and V 6 bases, and 9 bases lay outside the gene matches. Germline-derived CDR1 and CDR2 are SGHTA and FQGNSA. The CDR3 sequence is CASRLLSGGAADTQYF. The CDR3, as DNA: TGTGCCAGCAGACTACTTAGCGGGGGGGCCGCAGATACGCAGTATTTT.

In its sample, this clonotype was seen many times. This chain uses TRBV25-1 with TRBJ1-4; D ambiguous. The CDR3 runs to 14 residues. CDR1 is MGHDK and CDR2 is SYGVNS in the germline V gene. V dropped 3 bases and J dropped 3 bases, with 8 bases sitting between them. Here the CDR3 DNA reads TGTGCCAGCAGTGATATACAGTCTAATGAAAAACTGTTTTTT. This translates into CASSDIQSNEKLFF.

At least ten counts were recorded for this clonotype. This rearrangement joins TRBV12-3 or TRBV12-4 to TRBJ1-2; tentative D call: TRBD1 (5 bases). V was pared by 5 bases and J by 4 bases, with 17 bases between. This CDR3 spans 15 amino acids. DNA of the CDR3: TGTGCCAGCAGTCTAGGGCCGGGGGATGCCTATGGCTACACCTTC. Its protein is CASSLGPGDAYGYTF.

Ten or more counts support this clonotype. The genes are TRBV4-1 and TRBJ2-5, with 8 nucleotides matching TRBD1. V dropped 2 bases and J dropped 5; count of bases not matched to a gene: 4. The CDR3 is 14 residues long. Germline CDR1 MGHRA, CDR2 YSYEKL. The CDR3 is CASSQLTGDETQYF. CDR3 in DNA: TGCGCCAGCAGCCAACTGACAGGGGACGAGACCCAGTACTTC.

Only a few counts were recorded for this clonotype. The chain recombines TRBV6-2 or TRBV6-3 with TRBJ2-1, with 9 bases identical to TRBD1. From germline, CDR1 is MNHEY and CDR2 SVGEGT. V trimming: 9 bases; J trimming: 8 bases; junction bases outside the gene matches: 11. This CDR3 contains 14 residues. The CDR3 loop is CASRTGGLLDEQFF. In nucleotides, the CDR3 is TGTGCCAGTCGCACAGGGGGCTTGTTGGATGAGCAGTTCTTC.

This clonotype was seen a few times. The chain employs TRBV7-9 and TRBJ1-5; perhaps TRBD1 as D (6 bases). The germline gives CDR1 SEHNR, CDR2 FQNEAQ (reference sequence). CDR3 length equals 16 residues. Trimming took 5 bases from V and 0 from J, leaving 14 bases between them. For the CDR3, the DNA is TGTGCCAGCAGCCATTCTACAGGGCTTAGCAATCAGCCCCAGCATTTT. Its translation is CASSHSTGLSNQPQHF.

The chain has TRBV20-1 and TRBJ2-2; possibly TRBD1 for D (5 bases). Germline lookup yields CDR1 DFQATT and CDR2 SNEGSKA (reference sequence). There are 13 residues in the CDR3. Written as DNA, the CDR3 is TGCAGCGGACGACAGCGGAACACCGGGGAGCTGTTTTTT. Translation gives CSGRQRNTGELFF.

This clonotype was counted a few times. The chain carries TRBV29-1 and TRBJ1-1; possibly TRBD1 for D (5 bases). CDR1 and CDR2 (germline): SQVTM, ANQGSEA. V was clipped by 0 bases and J by 6 bases, with 11 bases between them. This CDR3 is built from 13 residues. DNA for the CDR3: TGCAGCGTTGAAGATCGCCAGGGCGCTGAAGCTTTCTTT. It yields the protein CSVEDRQGAEAFF.

About this clonotype itself: An end of the junction differs from the germline gene, which may be a read error. The genes are TRBV7-7 and TRBJ2-2, with a possible D match to TRBD2 (6 bases). Germline assignment: CDR1 SSHAT and CDR2 FNYEAQ (reference sequence). The CDR3 is made up of 15 amino acids. This CDR3 is CASSLRGETTGELFF. In DNA, the CDR3 is TGTGCTAGCAGCTTACGCGGGGAGACCACCGGGGAGCTGTTTTTT.

This clonotype appeared many times. The chain combines TRBV27 with TRBJ2-3; 9 bases fit TRBD2. V gave up 5 bases and J gave up 4 bases; unmatched junction bases: 10. Germline V CDR1 and CDR2: MNHEY, SMNVEV (reference sequence). The length of the CDR3 is 16 residues. CDR3 region: CASSPRSGGWADTQYF. The DNA of the CDR3 is TGTGCCAGCAGTCCTAGAAGCGGGGGGTGGGCAGATACGCAGTATTTT.

This clonotype was found a few times. The junction does not match germline at one end; this may be a read error. The chain joins TRBV5-4 to TRBJ2-5; D is undetermined. The CDR3 is 13 amino acids. Per germline, CDR1 SGHNT and CDR2 YYREEE (reference sequence). The chain's CDR3 is CASSLDSEESQYF. CDR3 coding DNA: TGTGCCAGCAGCTTGGATTCAGAAGAGAGCCAGTACTTC.

This clonotype was detected only a few times. The chain combines TRBV4-3 with TRBJ2-3; 11 positions match TRBD2. There are 16 residues in the CDR3. Losses at the gene ends were 3 bases for V and 5 bases for J; bases not matched to a gene: 7. Looked up from germline, CDR1 is LGHNA and CDR2 is YSLEER. In DNA form, the CDR3 reads TGCGCCAGCAGCCAGGGTAGCGGGGGGGGGAGAGATACGCAGTATTTT. This sequence encodes CASSQGSGGGRDTQYF.

This clonotype showed up just a few times. The chain recombines TRBV9 with TRBJ2-7; D is possibly TRBD1 or TRBD2 (6 bases each). The germline V gene has CDR1 SGDLS and CDR2 YYNGEE. There are 15 residues in the CDR3. Trimming removed 2 bases at V and 5 bases at J, with 17 bases between. The CDR3 reads CASSVSGQRRDEQYF. In DNA, the CDR3 is TGTGCCAGCAGCGTCAGCGGACAGCGGAGGGACGAGCAGTACTTC.

This clonotype was seen many times. This chain links TRBV10-3 with TRBJ2-1; tentative D call: TRBD2 (5 bases). Germline V CDR1 and CDR2: ENHRY, SYGVKD. The CDR3 has 16 amino acids. Trimming took off 4 bases at V and 0 bases at J, with 13 bases between the two ends. CDR3 in DNA: TGTGCCATCAGTGTAACGGGGTCTGACTCCTACAATGAGCAGTTCTTC. Its protein product is CAISVTGSDSYNEQFF.

This clonotype was detected only a few times. The chain uses TRBV20-1 and TRBJ1-4; 10 bases are shared with TRBD1. Germline CDR1 DFQATT, CDR2 SNEGSKA (reference sequence). The CDR3 runs 14 residues. Trimming removed 3 bases from V and 7 bases from J; junction bases left unmatched: 5. The CDR3 nucleotides read TGCAGTGCTAGTGGAGGACAGGGGGTTGAAAAACTGTTTTTT. This encodes CSASGGQGVEKLFF.

This clonotype has more than one count but fewer than ten. The chain couples TRBV4-1 to TRBJ2-5; D might be TRBD1 or TRBD2, each matching 5 bases. The V and J ends lost 1 base and 4 bases respectively, with 10 bases between them. The CDR3 is 14 amino acids. Germline V gene data show CDR1 as MGHRA and CDR2 as YSYEKL. CDR3 coding DNA: TGCGCCAGCAGCCAAGTTCCAGGGAGAGAGACCCAGTACTTC. Protein sequence: CASSQVPGRETQYF.

The J gene is TRBJ2-1, the V gene TRBV5-5; TRBD2 might be the D (7 bases). Germline lookup yields CDR1 SGHKS and CDR2 YYEKEE (reference sequence). The V and J ends lost 2 bases and 4 bases respectively, with 13 bases between them. This CDR3 is 15 amino acids long. As DNA, the CDR3 is TGTGCCAGCAGCTTTGTGCGGGGGCCATACAATGAGCAGTTCTTC. Translating it yields CASSFVRGPYNEQFF.